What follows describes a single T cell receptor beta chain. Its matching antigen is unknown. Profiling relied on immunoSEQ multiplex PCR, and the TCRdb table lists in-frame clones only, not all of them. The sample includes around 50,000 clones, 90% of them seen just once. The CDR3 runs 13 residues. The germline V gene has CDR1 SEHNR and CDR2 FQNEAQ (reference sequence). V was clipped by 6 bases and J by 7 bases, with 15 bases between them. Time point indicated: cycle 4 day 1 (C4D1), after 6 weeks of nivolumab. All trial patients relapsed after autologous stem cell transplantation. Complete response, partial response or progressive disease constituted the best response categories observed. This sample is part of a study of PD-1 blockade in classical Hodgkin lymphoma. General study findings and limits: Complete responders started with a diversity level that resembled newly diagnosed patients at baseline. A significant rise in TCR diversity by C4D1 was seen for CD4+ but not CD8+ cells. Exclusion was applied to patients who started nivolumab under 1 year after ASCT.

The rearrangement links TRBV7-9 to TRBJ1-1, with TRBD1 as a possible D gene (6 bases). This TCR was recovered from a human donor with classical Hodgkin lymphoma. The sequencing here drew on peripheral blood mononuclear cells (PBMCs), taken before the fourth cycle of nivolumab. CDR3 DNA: TGTGCCAGCAGTCTCATGGTCAGGGGTGAAGCTTTCTTT. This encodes CASSLMVRGEAFF.